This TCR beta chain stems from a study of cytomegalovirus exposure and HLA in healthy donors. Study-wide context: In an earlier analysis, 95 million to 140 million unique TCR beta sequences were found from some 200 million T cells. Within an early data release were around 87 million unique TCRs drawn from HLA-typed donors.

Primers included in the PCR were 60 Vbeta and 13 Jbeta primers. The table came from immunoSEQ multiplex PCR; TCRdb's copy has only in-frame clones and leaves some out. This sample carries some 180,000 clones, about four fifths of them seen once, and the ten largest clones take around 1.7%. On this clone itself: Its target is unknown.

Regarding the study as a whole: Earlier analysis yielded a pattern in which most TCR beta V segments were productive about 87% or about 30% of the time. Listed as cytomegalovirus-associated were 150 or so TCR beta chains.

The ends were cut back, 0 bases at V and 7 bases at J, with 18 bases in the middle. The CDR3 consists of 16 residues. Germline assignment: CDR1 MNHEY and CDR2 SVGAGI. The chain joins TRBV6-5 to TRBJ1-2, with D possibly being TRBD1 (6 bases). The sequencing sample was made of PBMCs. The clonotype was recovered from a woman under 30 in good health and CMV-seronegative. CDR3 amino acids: CASSYSAVWGGSGYTF. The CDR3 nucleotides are TGTGCCAGCAGTTACTCGGCGGTATGGGGGGGCAGTGGCTACACCTTC.